This is a list of T cell receptor delta chains from one sample in a study of γδ T cells in repeated Plasmodium falciparum infection. TCRdb called clones anew from the multiplex PCR reads with CATT. Of under 50,000 delta-chain clones in the sample, approximately 1.5% were seen once. The sample taken for sequencing was gamma-delta T cells from blood. The source is a pool of human donors (malaria-infected and uninfected, not separated). Each CDR3 is given with its conserved first and last residue. D genes are given only for firm matches. Size values are once, few and many counts, or a class for expanded clones, and some rows have none.

CDR3nt: TGTGCCTTTCGATTGAGTAAACTCATCTTT
CDR3aa: CAFRLSKLIF
v_gene: TRDV3
j_gene: TRDJ1
abundance: medium-sized
d_gene: -

CDR3nt: TGTGCTCTTGGGGAAAAATCGGCCTTCACTCAGCGGATGACAGCACAACTCTTCTTT
CDR3aa: CALGEKSAFTQRMTAQLFF
v_gene: TRDV1
j_gene: TRDJ2
abundance: many
d_gene: -

CDR3nt: TGTGCTCTTGGGGAAGATTTGCTCTACTGGGTCAATAAACTCATCTTT
CDR3aa: CALGEDLLYWVNKLIF
v_gene: TRDV1
j_gene: TRDJ1
abundance: medium-sized
d_gene: -

CDR3nt: TGTGCTCTTGGGGGCCAAGTACTTCGGCGGGGGATTGGGGAACTCATCTTT
CDR3aa: CALGGQVLRRGIGELIF
v_gene: TRDV1
j_gene: TRDJ1
abundance: many
d_gene: TRDD3

CDR3nt: TGTGCCTGTGTCCCTTTGTCGGGCACCGATAAACTCATCTTT
CDR3aa: CACVPLSGTDKLIF
v_gene: TRDV2
j_gene: TRDJ1
abundance: many
d_gene: -

CDR3nt: TGTGCCTGTGACATACTACTGGGGGATACGAATAAACTCATCTTT
CDR3aa: CACDILLGDTNKLIF
v_gene: TRDV2
j_gene: TRDJ1
abundance: many
d_gene: TRDD3

CDR3nt: TGTGCTCTTGGGGAACTTCACCCACGACCGTTGTACTGGGGGATCCCTAAGTCCGGTAAACTCATCTTT
CDR3aa: CALGELHPRPLYWGIPKSGKLIF
v_gene: TRDV1
j_gene: TRDJ1
abundance: many
d_gene: TRDD3

CDR3nt: TGTGCTCTTGGGGAGCAGATTACTGGGGGAATCTACACCGATAAACTCATCTTT
CDR3aa: CALGEQITGGIYTDKLIF
v_gene: TRDV1
j_gene: TRDJ1
abundance: many
d_gene: TRDD3

CDR3nt: TGTGCCCTTGGGGACCTAACTTCCTTCAGTCGTACTGGGGGATGCGCCCTCCTTACTTACACCGATAAACTCACCTTT
CDR3aa: CALGDLTSFSRTGGCALLTYTDKLTF
v_gene: TRDV1
j_gene: TRDJ1
abundance: -
d_gene: TRDD3

CDR3nt: TGTGCCTGTGACACCGTCTGGGGATACGCGAAAATGAACACCGATAAACTCATCTTT
CDR3aa: CACDTVWGYAKMNTDKLIF
v_gene: TRDV2
j_gene: TRDJ1
abundance: many
d_gene: TRDD3

CDR3nt: TGTGCCTGTGACACCCTATTTACTGGGGGACGTGACACCGATAAACTCATCTTT
CDR3aa: CACDTLFTGGRDTDKLIF
v_gene: TRDV2
j_gene: TRDJ1
abundance: many
d_gene: TRDD3

CDR3nt: TGTGCTCTTGGGGAACTGAGTTTTTTTATTTTCTCCAAGTATTCCAACACCGATAAACTCATCTTT
CDR3aa: CALGELSFFIFSKYSNTDKLIF
v_gene: TRDV1
j_gene: TRDJ1
abundance: many
d_gene: -

CDR3nt: TGTGCCTGTGACGGGTTGGGGGATAACAAGGGTACCGATAAACTCATCTTT
CDR3aa: CACDGLGDNKGTDKLIF
v_gene: TRDV2
j_gene: TRDJ1
abundance: many
d_gene: TRDD3

CDR3nt: TGTGCTCTTGGGGAAAACAGCGGGCCATCCTCGGGGGTCCTCACCGATAAACTCATCTTT
CDR3aa: CALGENSGPSSGVLTDKLIF
v_gene: TRDV1
j_gene: TRDJ1
abundance: medium-sized
d_gene: -

CDR3nt: TGTGCTCTTGGGGAGCACTTCCTACTAATGGGGGCCACACCGGGCGATAAACTCATCTTT
CDR3aa: CALGEHFLLMGATPGDKLIF
v_gene: TRDV1
j_gene: TRDJ1
abundance: many
d_gene: TRDD2

CDR3nt: TGTGCTCTTGGGGATCCCCCTTCCTCCTGGGGGATACACACTTCGTACACCGATAAACTCATCTTT
CDR3aa: CALGDPPSSWGIHTSYTDKLIF
v_gene: TRDV1
j_gene: TRDJ1
abundance: medium-sized
d_gene: TRDD3

CDR3nt: TGTGCTCTTGGGGATCGGCATAGCGTCCGAGGGAAGGTGGGGAGAGTTAAACTAATCTTT
CDR3aa: CALGDRHSVRGKVGRVKLIF
v_gene: TRDV1
j_gene: TRDJ1
abundance: many
d_gene: -

CDR3nt: TGTGCTCTTGGGGACCCCCTCGGTTCTTTACTGGGGGCCTTTAAACTCATCTTT
CDR3aa: CALGDPLGSLLGAFKLIF
v_gene: TRDV1
j_gene: TRDJ1
abundance: medium-sized
d_gene: TRDD3

CDR3nt: TGTGCTCTTGGGGAACTATGGCTACAACACTGGGGGATACCGGATACCGATAAACTCATCTTT
CDR3aa: CALGELWLQHWGIPDTDKLIF
v_gene: TRDV1
j_gene: TRDJ1
abundance: many
d_gene: TRDD3

CDR3nt: TGTGCTCTTGGGGAACTGCAGGTTTTACCGGGGCAAACGTACACCGATAAACCCATCTTT
CDR3aa: CALGELQVLPGQTYTDKPIF
v_gene: TRDV1
j_gene: TRDJ1
abundance: many
d_gene: -

CDR3nt: TGTGCTCTTGGGAAGCCCCTCACCCTGCCTTCCCGTGTTGGATACGCCGGGTACACCGATAAACTCATCTTT
CDR3aa: CALGKPLTLPSRVGYAGYTDKLIF
v_gene: TRDV1
j_gene: TRDJ1
abundance: many
d_gene: -

CDR3nt: TGTGCTCTTGGGGAACGTGGCCCGCCAGTACTGGGGGATAGCAGGGGACTCATCTTT
CDR3aa: CALGERGPPVLGDSRGLIF
v_gene: TRDV1
j_gene: TRDJ1
abundance: -
d_gene: TRDD3

CDR3nt: TGTGCTCTTGGGGACTCGACCTTCAACGGCATACGAAGCGGCTGGGGCCCGACCGGGGGACTCATCTTT
CDR3aa: CALGDSTFNGIRSGWGPTGGLIF
v_gene: TRDV1
j_gene: TRDJ1
abundance: many
d_gene: -

CDR3nt: TGTGCAGCAAGGCCGAGGGGGAGTCCTCTATCCGGAACCGATAAACTCATCTTT
CDR3aa: CAARPRGSPLSGTDKLIF
v_gene: TRAV29/DV5
j_gene: TRDJ1
abundance: -
d_gene: -

CDR3nt: TGTGCTCTTGTGGACGGAAAATTAACTCCTGGCGTTAACCTCGATAAACTCATCTTT
CDR3aa: CALVDGKLTPGVNLDKLIF
v_gene: TRDV1
j_gene: TRDJ1
abundance: many
d_gene: -